This paragraph covers one TCR beta chain sequence. The data stem from a study of blood T cell repertoires in COVID-19. Germline V gene data show CDR1 as DFQATT and CDR2 as SNEGSKA (reference sequence). Trimming removed 3 bases from V and 3 bases from J, with 8 bases in between. CDR3 length equals 12 residues. Measured with immunoSEQ multiplex PCR; TCRdb has only the in-frame clones, and not every one. The profile shows approximately 150,000 clones, about 74% of them singletons. The clonotype originates from a man aged 45 to 65 with acute or convalescent COVID-19. The chain couples TRBV20-1 to TRBJ2-5, with unresolved D. Sequencing input: peripheral blood. Written as DNA, the CDR3 is TGCAGTGCTAGTCTAGAGGAAGAGACCCAGTACTTC. Translating it yields CSASLEEETQYF.